The present TCR beta chain was sequenced within a study of early T cells in non-severe SARS-CoV-2 infection. Study summary: Investigators sequenced bulk RNA drawn from unsorted whole blood, and chains remained unpaired.

This clonotype was seen more than once but under ten times. The CDR3 runs to 13 residues. V shed 6 bases and J shed 2 bases, with 11 bases lying between them. The germline CDR1 and CDR2 sequences are MNHEY and SVGEGT. Via MiXCR, TCRdb re-called the 5' RACE reads, giving one row per CDR3 protein. This sample has some 54,000 distinct CDR3 sequences, with 11% found just once. The sequence came from an adult who was a healthcare worker with PCR-confirmed SARS-CoV-2 infection or an uninfected control (not recorded which). The chain joins TRBV6-2 or TRBV6-3 to TRBJ2-7; tentatively, D is TRBD1 (5 bases). Sequencing used whole blood. DNA for the CDR3: TGTGCCAGCAGCCGAACGACAGCCTACGAGCAGTACTTC. Encoded protein: CASSRTTAYEQYF.